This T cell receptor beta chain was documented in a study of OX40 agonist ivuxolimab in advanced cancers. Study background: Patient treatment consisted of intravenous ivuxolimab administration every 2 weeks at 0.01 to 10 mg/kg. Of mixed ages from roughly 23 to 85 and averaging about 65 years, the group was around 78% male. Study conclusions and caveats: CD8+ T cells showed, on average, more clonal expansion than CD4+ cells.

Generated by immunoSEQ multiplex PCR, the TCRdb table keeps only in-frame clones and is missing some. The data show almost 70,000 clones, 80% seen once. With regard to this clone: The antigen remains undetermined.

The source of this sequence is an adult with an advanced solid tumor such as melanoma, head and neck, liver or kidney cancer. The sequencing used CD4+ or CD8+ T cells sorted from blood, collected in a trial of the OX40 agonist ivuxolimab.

CDR3 region: CASSPRADPGELFF. The CDR3 nucleotides read TGTGCCAGTAGTCCCAGGGCGGATCCCGGGGAGCTGTTTTTT. The gene calls are TRBV19 and TRBJ2-2; maybe TRBD1 (5 bases). CDR1 LNHDA and CDR2 SQIVND come from the germline V gene (reference sequence). Between the trimmed V and J ends, which lost 5 bases and 6 bases, there was a span of 13 bases. The CDR3 extends over 14 amino acids.